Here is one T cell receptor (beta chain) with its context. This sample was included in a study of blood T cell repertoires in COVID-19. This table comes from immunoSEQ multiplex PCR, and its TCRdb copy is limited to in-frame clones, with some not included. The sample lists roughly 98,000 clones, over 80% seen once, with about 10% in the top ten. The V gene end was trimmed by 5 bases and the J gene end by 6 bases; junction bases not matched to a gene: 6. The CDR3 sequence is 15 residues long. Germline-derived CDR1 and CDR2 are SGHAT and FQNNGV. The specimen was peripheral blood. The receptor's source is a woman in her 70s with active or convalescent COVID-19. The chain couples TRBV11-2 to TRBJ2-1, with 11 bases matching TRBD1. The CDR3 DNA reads TGTGCCAGCAGCATCGGACAGGGGGCCTCCAATGAGCAGTTCTTC. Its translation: CASSIGQGASNEQFF.